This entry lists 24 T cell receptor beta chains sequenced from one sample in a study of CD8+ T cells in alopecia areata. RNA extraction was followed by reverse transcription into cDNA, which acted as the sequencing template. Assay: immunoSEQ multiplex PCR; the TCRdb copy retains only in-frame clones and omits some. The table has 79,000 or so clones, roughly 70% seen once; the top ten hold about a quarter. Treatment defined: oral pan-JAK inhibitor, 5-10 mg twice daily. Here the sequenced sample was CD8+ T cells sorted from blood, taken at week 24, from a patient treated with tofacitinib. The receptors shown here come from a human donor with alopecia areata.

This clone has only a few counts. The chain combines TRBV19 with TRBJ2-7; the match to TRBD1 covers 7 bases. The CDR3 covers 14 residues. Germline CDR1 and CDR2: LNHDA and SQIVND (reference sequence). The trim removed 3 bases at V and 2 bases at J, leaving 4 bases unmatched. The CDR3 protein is CASSIRQGTYEQYF. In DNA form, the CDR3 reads TGTGCCAGTAGTATTCGACAGGGAACCTACGAGCAGTACTTC.

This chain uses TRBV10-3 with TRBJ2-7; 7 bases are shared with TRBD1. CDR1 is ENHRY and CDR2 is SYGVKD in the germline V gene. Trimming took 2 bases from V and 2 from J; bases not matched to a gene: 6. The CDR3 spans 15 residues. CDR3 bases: TGTGCCATCAGTGAGCGCTTGACAGGGACCTACGAGCAGTACTTC. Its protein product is CAISERLTGTYEQYF.

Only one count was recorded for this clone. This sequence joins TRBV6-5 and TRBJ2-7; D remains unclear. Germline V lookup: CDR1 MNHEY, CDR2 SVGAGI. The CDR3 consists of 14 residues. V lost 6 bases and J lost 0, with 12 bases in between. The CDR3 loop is CASRSSETSYEQYF. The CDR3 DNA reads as TGTGCCAGCAGGTCAAGCGAAACCTCCTACGAGCAGTACTTC.

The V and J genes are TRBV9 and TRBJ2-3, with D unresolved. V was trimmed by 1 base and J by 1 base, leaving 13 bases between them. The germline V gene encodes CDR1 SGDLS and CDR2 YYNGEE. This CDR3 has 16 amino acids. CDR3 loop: CASSVLTHLRTDTQYF. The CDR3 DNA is TGTGCCAGCAGCGTACTTACTCATCTACGCACAGATACGCAGTATTTT.

The DNA of the CDR3 is TGTGCCAGCAGCGGCAATAGCGGCAACTCCTACGAGCAGTACTTC. Translating it yields CASSGNSGNSYEQYF. The J gene is TRBJ2-7, the V gene TRBV7-9; maybe TRBD2 (6 bases). V lost 5 bases, J lost 0 bases, and 14 bases lay in between. CDR3 length: 15 residues. CDR1 and CDR2 from the germline V gene are SEHNR and FQNEAQ (reference sequence).

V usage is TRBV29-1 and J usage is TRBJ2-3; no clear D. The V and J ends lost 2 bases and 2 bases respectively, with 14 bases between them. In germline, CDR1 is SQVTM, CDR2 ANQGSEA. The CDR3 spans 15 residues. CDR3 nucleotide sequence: TGCAGCGTTGAATACGGCCTCCGATACACAGATACGCAGTATTTT. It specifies CSVEYGLRYTDTQYF.

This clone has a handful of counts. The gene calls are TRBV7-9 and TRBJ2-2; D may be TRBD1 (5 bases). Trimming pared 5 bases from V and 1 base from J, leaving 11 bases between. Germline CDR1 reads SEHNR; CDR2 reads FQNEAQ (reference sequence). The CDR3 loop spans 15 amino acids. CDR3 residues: CASSVKTGNTGELFF. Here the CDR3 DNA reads TGTGCCAGCAGCGTAAAAACAGGGAACACCGGGGAGCTGTTTTTT.

The CDR3 DNA sequence: TGTGCCAGCAGTGCCACAGACCAATACGGCTACACCTTC. It is translated as CASSATDQYGYTF. The chain couples TRBV6-5 to TRBJ1-2; D is uncertain. Germline values: CDR1 MNHEY, CDR2 SVGAGI. The CDR3 is 13 residues long. Trimming took 5 bases from V and 8 from J, leaving 15 bases between them.

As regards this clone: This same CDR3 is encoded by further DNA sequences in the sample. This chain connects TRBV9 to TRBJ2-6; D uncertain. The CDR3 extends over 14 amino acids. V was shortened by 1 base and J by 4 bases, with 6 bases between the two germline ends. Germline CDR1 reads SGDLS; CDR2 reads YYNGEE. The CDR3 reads CASSVSSGANVLTF. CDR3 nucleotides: TGTGCCAGCAGCGTATCCTCCGGGGCCAACGTCCTGACTTTC.

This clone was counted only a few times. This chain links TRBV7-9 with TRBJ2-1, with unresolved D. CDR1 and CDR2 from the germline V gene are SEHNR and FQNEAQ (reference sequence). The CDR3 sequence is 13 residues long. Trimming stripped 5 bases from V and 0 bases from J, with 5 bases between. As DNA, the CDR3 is TGTGCCAGCAGCCCGAGCTCCTACAATGAGCAGTTCTTC. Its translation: CASSPSSYNEQFF.

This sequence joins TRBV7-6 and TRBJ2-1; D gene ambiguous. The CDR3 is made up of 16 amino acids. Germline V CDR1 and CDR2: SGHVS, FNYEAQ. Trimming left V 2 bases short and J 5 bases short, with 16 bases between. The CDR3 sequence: CASSLLSTEENNEQFF. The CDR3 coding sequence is TGTGCCAGCAGCTTATTGAGTACCGAAGAGAACAATGAGCAGTTCTTC.

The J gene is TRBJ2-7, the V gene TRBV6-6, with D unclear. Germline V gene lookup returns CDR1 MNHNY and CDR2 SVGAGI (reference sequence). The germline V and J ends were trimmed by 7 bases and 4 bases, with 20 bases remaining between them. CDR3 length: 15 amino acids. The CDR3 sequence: CASTQSRQHSYEQYF. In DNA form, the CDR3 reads TGTGCCAGCACCCAATCACGGCAACATTCTTACGAGCAGTACTTC.

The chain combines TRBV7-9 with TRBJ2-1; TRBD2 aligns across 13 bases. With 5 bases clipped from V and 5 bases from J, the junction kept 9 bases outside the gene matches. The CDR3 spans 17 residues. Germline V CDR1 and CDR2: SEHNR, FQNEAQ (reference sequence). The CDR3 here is CASSTATGTSGDNEQFF. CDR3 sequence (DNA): TGTGCCAGCAGCACAGCGACCGGGACTAGCGGGGACAATGAGCAGTTCTTC.

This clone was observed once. The DNA of the CDR3 is TGTGCCAGCGGGACAGGGCTAACTAACTATGGCTACACCTTC. Translated: CASGTGLTNYGYTF. J is TRBJ1-2 and V is TRBV28; TRBD1 aligns across 9 bases. V dropped 8 bases and J dropped 0; count of bases not matched to a gene: 4. The CDR3 is 14 amino acids. Germline CDR1 and CDR2: MDHEN and SYDVKM.

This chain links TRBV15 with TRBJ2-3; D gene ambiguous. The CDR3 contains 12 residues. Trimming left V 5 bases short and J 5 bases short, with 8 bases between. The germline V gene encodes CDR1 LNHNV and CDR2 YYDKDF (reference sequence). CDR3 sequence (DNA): TGTGCCACCAGCGGAACCAAAGATACGCAGTATTTT. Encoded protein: CATSGTKDTQYF. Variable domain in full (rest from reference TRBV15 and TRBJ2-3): DAMVIQNPRYQVTQFGKPVTLSCSQTLNHNVMYWYQQKSSQAPKLLFHYYDKDFNNEADTPDNFQSRRPNTSFCFLDIRSPGLGDTAMYLCATSGTKDTQYFGPGTRLTVL.

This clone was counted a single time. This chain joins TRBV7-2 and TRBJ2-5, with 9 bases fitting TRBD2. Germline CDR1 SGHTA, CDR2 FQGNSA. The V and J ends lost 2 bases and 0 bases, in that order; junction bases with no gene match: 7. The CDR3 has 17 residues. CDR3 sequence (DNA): TGTGCCAGCAGCTTATCACTAGCGGGTCATTACCAAGAGACCCAGTACTTC. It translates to CASSLSLAGHYQETQYF.

CDR3 sequence reads: CASSFPDRGHYEQYF. The CDR3 DNA sequence: TGTGCCAGCAGCTTTCCGGACAGGGGGCACTACGAGCAGTACTTC. The chain employs TRBV7-9 and TRBJ2-7; the match to TRBD1 covers 11 bases. CDR1 is SEHNR, CDR2 FQNEAQ, per germline (reference sequence). The ends lost 3 bases at V and 3 bases at J; junction bases unmatched: 4. This CDR3 spans 15 amino acids. The full variable domain, in which reference TRBV7-9 and TRBJ2-7 provide the parts outside the CDR3, is DTGVSQNPRHKITKRGQNVTFRCDPISEHNRLYWYRQTLGQGPEFLTYFQNEAQLEKSRLLSDRFSAERPKGSFSTLEIQRTEQGDSAMYLCASSFPDRGHYEQYFGPGTRLTVT.

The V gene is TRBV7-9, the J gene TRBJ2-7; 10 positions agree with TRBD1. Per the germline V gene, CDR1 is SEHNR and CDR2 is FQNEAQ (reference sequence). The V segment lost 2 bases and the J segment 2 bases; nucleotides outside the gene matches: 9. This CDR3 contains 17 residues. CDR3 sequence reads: CASSLYGLGQGAYEQYF. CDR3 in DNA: TGTGCCAGCAGCTTATACGGGCTTGGACAGGGGGCCTACGAGCAGTACTTC. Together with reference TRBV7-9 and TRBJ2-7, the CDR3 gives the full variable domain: DTGVSQNPRHKITKRGQNVTFRCDPISEHNRLYWYRQTLGQGPEFLTYFQNEAQLEKSRLLSDRFSAERPKGSFSTLEIQRTEQGDSAMYLCASSLYGLGQGAYEQYFGPGTRLTVT.

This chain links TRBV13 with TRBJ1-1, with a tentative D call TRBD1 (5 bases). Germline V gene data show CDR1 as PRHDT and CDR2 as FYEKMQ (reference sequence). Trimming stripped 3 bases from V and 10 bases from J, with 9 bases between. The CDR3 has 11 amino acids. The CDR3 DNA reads TGTGCCAGCAGCTTTCAGGGATCAGCTTTCTTT. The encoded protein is CASSFQGSAFF.

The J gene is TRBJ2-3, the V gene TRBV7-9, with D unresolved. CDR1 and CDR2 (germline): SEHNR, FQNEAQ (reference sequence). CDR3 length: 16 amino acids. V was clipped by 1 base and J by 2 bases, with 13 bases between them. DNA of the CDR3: TGTGCCAGCAGCTTAGGATCTTGGGATAACACAGATACGCAGTATTTT. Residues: CASSLGSWDNTDTQYF.

CDR3 sequence: CASSEAGSTGELFF. Here the CDR3 DNA reads TGTGCCAGCAGTGAGGCAGGGTCCACCGGGGAGCTGTTTTTT. The V call is TRBV2, the J call TRBJ2-2; TRBD1 is a possible D gene (5 bases). The germline V gene has CDR1 SNHLY and CDR2 FYNNEI. The CDR3 consists of 14 residues. V was clipped by 3 bases and J by 4 bases, with 9 bases between them.

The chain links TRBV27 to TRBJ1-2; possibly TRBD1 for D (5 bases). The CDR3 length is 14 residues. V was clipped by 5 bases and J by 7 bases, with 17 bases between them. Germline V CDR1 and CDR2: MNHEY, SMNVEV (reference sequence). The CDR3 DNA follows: TGTGCCAGCAGTGGCCTGACCTCAGGGTTTGGCTACACCTTC. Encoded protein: CASSGLTSGFGYTF.

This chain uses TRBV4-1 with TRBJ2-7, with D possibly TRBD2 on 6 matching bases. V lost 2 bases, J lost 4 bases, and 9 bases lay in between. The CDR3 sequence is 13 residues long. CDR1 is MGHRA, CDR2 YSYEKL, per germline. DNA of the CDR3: TGCGCCAGCAGCCAAACTAGCAGTTACGAGCAGTACTTC. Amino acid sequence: CASSQTSSYEQYF.

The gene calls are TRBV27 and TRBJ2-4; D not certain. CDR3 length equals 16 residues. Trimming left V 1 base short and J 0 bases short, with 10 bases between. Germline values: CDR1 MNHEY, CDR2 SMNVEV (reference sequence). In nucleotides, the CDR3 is TGTGCCAGCAGTTTATACCCGGGCCCAGCCAAAAACATTCAGTACTTC. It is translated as CASSLYPGPAKNIQYF.